The sequence of this T cell receptor (beta chain) was determined in a study of cytomegalovirus exposure and HLA in healthy donors. About the research overall: A later analysis reported the 100 to 150 validation repertoires used the same platform as the approximately 660 first-cohort repertoires.

Profiled with immunoSEQ multiplex PCR; TCRdb holds only in-frame clones, not every one. Among about 82,000 clones, just under 95% were seen once, and the ten largest hold 0.67%. About this clone itself: The target antigen is unknown.

The CDR3 is made up of 15 amino acids. Germline values: CDR1 SEHNR, CDR2 FQNEAQ (reference sequence). V trimming: 6 bases; J trimming: 1 base; junction bases outside the gene matches: 8. Study-level points and caveats: Confirmation was obtained in vitro that a few CMV-associated chains are specific for CMV antigens.

The sequencing sample was made of PBMCs. The gene calls are TRBV7-9 and TRBJ2-5, with TRBD1 matching 7 bases. This TCR came from a man aged 18 to 30 in good health and CMV-seronegative. CDR3 in DNA: TGTGCCAGCAGACCTCCGACAGGGACCCAAGAGACCCAGTACTTC. Encoded protein: CASRPPTGTQETQYF.